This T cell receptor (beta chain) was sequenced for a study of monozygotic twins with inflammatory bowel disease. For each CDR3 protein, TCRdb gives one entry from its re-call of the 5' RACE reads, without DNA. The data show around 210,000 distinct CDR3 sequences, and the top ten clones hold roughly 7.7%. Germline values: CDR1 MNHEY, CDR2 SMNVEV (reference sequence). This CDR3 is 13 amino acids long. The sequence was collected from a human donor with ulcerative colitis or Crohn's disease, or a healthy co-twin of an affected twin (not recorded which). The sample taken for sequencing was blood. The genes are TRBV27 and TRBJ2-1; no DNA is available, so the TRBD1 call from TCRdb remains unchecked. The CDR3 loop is CASSSGQGWEQFF.